The 20 T cell receptor beta chains below come from one sample, sequenced in a study of early T cells in non-severe SARS-CoV-2 infection. MiXCR, run by TCRdb on the 5' RACE reads, gives a single entry per CDR3 protein. The repertoire holds under 140,000 distinct CDR3 sequences, with around 12% as singletons. This specimen consisted of whole blood, obtained at baseline. These receptors were obtained from an adult who was a healthcare worker with PCR-confirmed SARS-CoV-2 infection or an uninfected control (not recorded which).

The rearrangement links TRBV13 to TRBJ2-3; 7 nucleotides match TRBD2. J gave up 4 bases and V 2 bases, and 6 bases lay outside the gene matches. Germline V gene data show CDR1 as PRHDT and CDR2 as FYEKMQ (reference sequence). The CDR3 covers 15 residues. The CDR3 region has the DNA TGTGCCAGCAGCTTATGGGGCGGGAGACCAGATACGCAGTATTTT. Protein sequence: CASSLWGGRPDTQYF.

V gene TRBV20-1 combines with J gene TRBJ2-7; 12 bases match TRBD2. CDR1 and CDR2 (germline): DFQATT, SNEGSKA (reference sequence). The ends lost 5 bases at V and 3 bases at J; junction bases unmatched: 8. This CDR3 has 15 amino acids. The CDR3 sequence is CSASLAGGPFYEQYF. The CDR3 DNA is TGCAGTGCTTCGCTAGCGGGAGGGCCTTTCTACGAGCAGTACTTC.

This clonotype was seen ten or more times. V gene TRBV28 combines with J gene TRBJ1-1, with D unresolved. The CDR3 loop spans 11 amino acids. V lost 6 bases to trimming and J lost 1 base, with 3 bases between them. CDR1 is MDHEN and CDR2 is SYDVKM in the germline V gene. The CDR3 is CASRGNTEAFF. CDR3 nucleotides: TGTGCCAGCAGGGGGAACACTGAAGCTTTCTTT.

The rearrangement joins TRBV7-9 to TRBJ2-4, with 8 nucleotides matching TRBD1. The V gene end was trimmed by 4 bases and the J gene end by 10 bases; junction bases not matched to a gene: 12. The germline V gene encodes CDR1 SEHNR and CDR2 FQNEAQ (reference sequence). The CDR3 length is 15 residues. The CDR3 is CASSSHNDRGAIQYF. The CDR3 DNA reads TGTGCCAGCAGCTCTCACAACGACAGGGGTGCGATTCAGTACTTC. The full variable domain, its missing parts supplied by reference TRBV7-9 and TRBJ2-4, is DTGVSQNPRHKITKRGQNVTFRCDPISEHNRLYWYRQTLGQGPEFLTYFQNEAQLEKSRLLSDRFSAERPKGSFSTLEIQRTEQGDSAMYLCASSSHNDRGAIQYFGAGTRLSVL.

The genes are TRBV5-1 and TRBJ1-1; D gene uncertain. V was shortened by 0 bases and J by 1 base, with 7 bases between the two germline ends. The CDR3 is 14 residues long. The V gene's germline CDR1 is SGHRS and CDR2 YFSETQ. CDR3 bases: TGCGCCAGCAGCTTGGTGGGCCAGAACACTGAAGCTTTCTTT. This sequence encodes CASSLVGQNTEAFF.

The chain couples TRBV27 to TRBJ1-2; D might be TRBD1 (6 bases). V was clipped by 2 bases and J by 4 bases, with 8 bases between them. The CDR3 runs 13 residues. Germline V gene sequence: CDR1 MNHEY, CDR2 SMNVEV (reference sequence). This chain's CDR3 is CASSLKGGYGYTF. The CDR3 DNA sequence: TGTGCCAGCAGTTTAAAGGGGGGCTATGGCTACACCTTC.

The rearrangement joins TRBV7-9 to TRBJ2-2; 10 bases line up with TRBD1. CDR3 length: 17 residues. V gave up 4 bases and J gave up 6 bases; unmatched junction bases: 11. Germline V CDR1 and CDR2: SEHNR, FQNEAQ (reference sequence). Here the CDR3 reads CASSSLGTGDFPGELFF. Here the CDR3 DNA reads TGTGCCAGCAGCTCCCTCGGGACAGGGGATTTCCCCGGGGAGCTGTTTTTT.

This sequence joins TRBV29-1 and TRBJ2-7, with D hard to call. CDR3 length equals 10 residues. V lost 6 bases and J 4 bases, leaving 7 bases between the germline ends. CDR1 and CDR2 (germline): SQVTM, ANQGSEA. CDR3 amino acids: CSVHDYEQYF. The CDR3 DNA reads TGCAGCGTGCACGATTACGAGCAGTACTTC.

This clonotype was found a few times. The rearrangement links TRBV7-9 to TRBJ2-3; the D is unclear. Trimming stripped 5 bases from V and 4 bases from J, with 13 bases between. CDR3 size: 14 residues. CDR1 is SEHNR, CDR2 FQNEAQ, per germline (reference sequence). CDR3 DNA: TGTGCCAGCAGCCCCGAAAAATGGGCAGATACGCAGTATTTT. It codes for CASSPEKWADTQYF.

This clonotype was counted ten times or more. V gene TRBV20-1 combines with J gene TRBJ1-1; no definite D call. Germline CDR1 is DFQATT and CDR2 is SNEGSKA (reference sequence). Between the trimmed V and J ends, which lost 5 bases and 4 bases, there was a span of 14 bases. The CDR3 extends over 13 amino acids. The CDR3 DNA is TGCAGTGCTTATGACACTGTGGTCACTGAAGCTTTCTTT. As protein: CSAYDTVVTEAFF.

This clonotype was found a few times. The chain has TRBV15 and TRBJ1-3; D ambiguous. Trimming took 5 bases from V and 5 from J, leaving 16 bases between them. The CDR3 extends over 15 amino acids. Germline values: CDR1 LNHNV, CDR2 YYDKDF (reference sequence). In DNA form, the CDR3 reads TGTGCCACCAGCCCCGCCGGGCCGATTAGAAACACCATATATTTT. It translates to CATSPAGPIRNTIYF.

The genes are TRBV20-1 and TRBJ2-7, with D perhaps TRBD1 (5 bases). The length of the CDR3 is 14 residues. V was cut by 5 bases and J by 2 bases, with 16 bases left in between. Per germline, CDR1 DFQATT and CDR2 SNEGSKA (reference sequence). The CDR3 region is CSADTGFLTYEQYF. In nucleotides, the CDR3 is TGCAGTGCTGATACAGGTTTCCTAACCTACGAGCAGTACTTC.

The chain uses TRBV3-1 and TRBJ1-1; TRBD1 aligns across 7 bases. The germline gives CDR1 LGHDT, CDR2 YNNKEL (reference sequence). This CDR3 region has 15 residues. V was pared by 4 bases and J by 0 bases, with 5 bases of the junction left unmatched. The CDR3, as DNA: TGTGCCAGCAGCCCAGTGGACAGGATGAACACTGAAGCTTTCTTT. This gives the protein CASSPVDRMNTEAFF. The full variable domain, rest sourced from reference TRBV3-1 and TRBJ1-1, is DTAVSQTPKYLVTQMGNDKSIKCEQNLGHDTMYWYKQDSKKFLKIMFSYNNKELIINETVPNRFSPKSPDKAHLNLHINSLELGDSAVYFCASSPVDRMNTEAFFGQGTRLTVV.

The CDR3 is CSVVRNSGNTIYF. CDR3 coding DNA: TGCAGCGTTGTCCGGAACTCTGGAAACACCATATATTTT. The chain links TRBV29-1 to TRBJ1-3; D unclear. The CDR3 runs 13 residues. The V end was cut by 4 bases, the J end by 0 bases, with 7 bases between. Germline V gene data show CDR1 as SQVTM and CDR2 as ANQGSEA.

This rearrangement joins TRBV20-1 to TRBJ1-6; tentatively, D is TRBD1 (5 bases). From germline, CDR1 is DFQATT and CDR2 SNEGSKA (reference sequence). With 3 bases removed from V and 0 bases from J, the gap between germline ends came to 9 bases. This CDR3 has 15 amino acids. The CDR3 protein is CSASRQSSYNSPLHF. The CDR3 region has the DNA TGCAGTGCTAGTAGACAGAGCTCCTATAATTCACCCCTCCACTTT.

This clonotype was detected ten times or more. This chain links TRBV20-1 with TRBJ2-1, with 12 nucleotides matching TRBD2. CDR1 is DFQATT and CDR2 is SNEGSKA in the germline V gene (reference sequence). The trim removed 6 bases at V and 4 bases at J, leaving 4 bases unmatched. The CDR3 is 14 residues long. CDR3 bases: TGCAGTGCACCGACTAGCGGGGGATACAATGAGCAGTTCTTC. This codes for CSAPTSGGYNEQFF.

This clonotype was found many times. The V call is TRBV12-3 or TRBV12-4, the J call TRBJ2-6; a weak D match, TRBD2 (7 bases). With 2 bases removed from V and 1 base from J, the gap between germline ends came to 12 bases. There are 17 residues in the CDR3. The DNA of the CDR3 is TGTGCCAGCAGTTTATGGGGGGGCCGGTCTGGGGCCAACGTCCTGACTTTC. The encoded protein is CASSLWGGRSGANVLTF.

This clonotype has a handful of counts. The CDR3 coding sequence is TGTGCCAGCAGCTTAGTCGCAGCGGGGGACCTCTACGAGCAGTACTTC. It encodes CASSLVAAGDLYEQYF. The chain recombines TRBV7-2 with TRBJ2-7, with 8 nucleotides matching TRBD2. J was trimmed by 3 bases and V by 1 base; bases with no gene match: 8. This CDR3 region has 16 residues. CDR1 SGHTA and CDR2 FQGNSA come from the germline V gene.

The chain carries TRBV29-1 and TRBJ2-5; D possibly uses TRBD1 or TRBD2 (6 bases each). Per the germline V gene, CDR1 is SQVTM and CDR2 is ANQGSEA. The CDR3 loop spans 13 amino acids. With 3 bases removed from V and 5 bases from J, the gap between germline ends came to 13 bases. CDR3 loop: CSVDKGGVETQYF. The CDR3 nucleotides are TGCAGCGTTGATAAGGGGGGTGTGGAGACCCAGTACTTC.

This clonotype was detected a few times. The genes are TRBV7-2 and TRBJ2-3; D unclear. Germline CDR1 SGHTA, CDR2 FQGNSA. This CDR3 comprises 15 residues. Trimming stripped 4 bases from V and 2 bases from J, with 13 bases between. CDR3 protein: CASSSQVLSTDTQYF. The CDR3 bases are TGTGCCAGCAGCTCCCAGGTACTATCCACAGATACGCAGTATTTT.